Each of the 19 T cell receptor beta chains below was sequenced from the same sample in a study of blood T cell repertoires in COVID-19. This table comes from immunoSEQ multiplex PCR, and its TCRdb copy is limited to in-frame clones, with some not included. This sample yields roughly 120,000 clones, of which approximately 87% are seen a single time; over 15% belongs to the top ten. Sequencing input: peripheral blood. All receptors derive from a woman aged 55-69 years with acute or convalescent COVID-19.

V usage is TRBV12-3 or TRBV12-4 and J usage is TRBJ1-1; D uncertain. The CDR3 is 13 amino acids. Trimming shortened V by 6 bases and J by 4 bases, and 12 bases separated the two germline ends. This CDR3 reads CASRQNEGTEAFF. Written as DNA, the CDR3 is TGTGCCAGCAGACAAAACGAGGGCACTGAAGCTTTCTTT.

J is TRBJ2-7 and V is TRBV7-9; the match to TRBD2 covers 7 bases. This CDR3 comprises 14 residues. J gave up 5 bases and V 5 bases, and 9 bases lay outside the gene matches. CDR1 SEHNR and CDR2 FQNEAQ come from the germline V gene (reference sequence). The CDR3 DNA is TGTGCCAGCAGCGTAGGACTAGAACCGAACGAGCAGTACTTC. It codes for CASSVGLEPNEQYF.

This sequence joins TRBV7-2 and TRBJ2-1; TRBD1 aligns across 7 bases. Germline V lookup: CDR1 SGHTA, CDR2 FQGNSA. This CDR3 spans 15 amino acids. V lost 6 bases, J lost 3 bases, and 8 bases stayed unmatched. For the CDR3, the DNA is TGTGCCAGCAGTCTCGACAGGGTTGGCTACAATGAGCAGTTCTTC. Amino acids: CASSLDRVGYNEQFF.

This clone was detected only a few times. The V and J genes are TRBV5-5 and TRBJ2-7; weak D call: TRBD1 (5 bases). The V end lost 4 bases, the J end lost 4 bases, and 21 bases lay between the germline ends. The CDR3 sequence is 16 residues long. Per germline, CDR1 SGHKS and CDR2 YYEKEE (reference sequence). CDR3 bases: TGTGCCAGCAGCCTAGATGCAGGGAAGTTGGCATACGAGCAGTACTTC. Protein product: CASSLDAGKLAYEQYF.

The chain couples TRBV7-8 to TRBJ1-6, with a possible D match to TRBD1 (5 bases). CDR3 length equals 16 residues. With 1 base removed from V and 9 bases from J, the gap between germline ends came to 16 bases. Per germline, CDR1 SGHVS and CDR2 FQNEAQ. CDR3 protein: CASSLEIGQGGSPLHF. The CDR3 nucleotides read TGTGCCAGCAGCTTAGAGATCGGGCAGGGAGGTTCACCCCTCCACTTT.

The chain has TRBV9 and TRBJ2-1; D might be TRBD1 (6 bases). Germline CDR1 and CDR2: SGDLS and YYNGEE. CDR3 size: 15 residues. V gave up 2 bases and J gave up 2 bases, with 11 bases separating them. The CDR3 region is CASSVLGAAYNEQFF. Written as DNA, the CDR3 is TGTGCCAGCAGCGTGTTGGGGGCGGCCTACAATGAGCAGTTCTTC.

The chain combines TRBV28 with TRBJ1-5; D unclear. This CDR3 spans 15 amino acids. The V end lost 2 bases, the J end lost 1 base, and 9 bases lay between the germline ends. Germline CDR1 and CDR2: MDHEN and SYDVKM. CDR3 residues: CASSLMGLSNQPQHF. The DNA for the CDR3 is TGTGCCAGCAGTTTAATGGGCCTCAGCAATCAGCCCCAGCATTTT.

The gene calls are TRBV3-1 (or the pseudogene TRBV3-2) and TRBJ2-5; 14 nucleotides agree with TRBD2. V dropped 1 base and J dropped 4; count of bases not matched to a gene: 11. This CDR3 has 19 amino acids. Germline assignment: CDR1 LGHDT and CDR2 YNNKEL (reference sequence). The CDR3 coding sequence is TGTGCCAGCAGCCAAGCTTCCAGACTAGCGGGAGGGAGGGGAGAGACCCAGTACTTC. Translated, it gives CASSQASRLAGGRGETQYF.

CDR3 protein: CASSPFEGGNTEAFF. For the CDR3, the DNA is TGTGCCAGCAGCCCTTTCGAAGGAGGGAACACTGAAGCTTTCTTT. The J gene is TRBJ1-1, the V gene TRBV3-1 (or the pseudogene TRBV3-2); D is unclear. Germline V lookup: CDR1 LGHDT, CDR2 YNNKEL (reference sequence). The CDR3 extends over 15 amino acids. Trimming took off 4 bases at V and 1 base at J, with 13 bases between the two ends.

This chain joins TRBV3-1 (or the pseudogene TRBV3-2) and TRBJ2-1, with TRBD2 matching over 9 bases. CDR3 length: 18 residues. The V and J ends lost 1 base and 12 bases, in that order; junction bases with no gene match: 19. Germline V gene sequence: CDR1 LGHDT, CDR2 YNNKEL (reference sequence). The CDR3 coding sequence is TGTGCCAGCAGCCAAGGGCACGGACTGCTAGCGGGGCACGTGGTGCAGTTCTTC. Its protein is CASSQGHGLLAGHVVQFF.

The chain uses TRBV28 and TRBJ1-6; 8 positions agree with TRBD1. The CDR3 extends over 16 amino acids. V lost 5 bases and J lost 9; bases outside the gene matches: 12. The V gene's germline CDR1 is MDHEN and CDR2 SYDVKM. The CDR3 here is CASSASGQGIRSPLHF. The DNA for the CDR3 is TGTGCCAGCAGTGCGAGTGGACAGGGTATTCGTTCACCCCTCCACTTT.

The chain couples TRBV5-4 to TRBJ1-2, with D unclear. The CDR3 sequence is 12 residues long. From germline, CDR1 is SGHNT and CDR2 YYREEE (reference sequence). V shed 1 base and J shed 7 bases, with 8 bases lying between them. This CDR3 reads CASSLTVGGYTF. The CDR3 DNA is TGTGCCAGCAGCTTGACGGTTGGTGGCTACACCTTC.

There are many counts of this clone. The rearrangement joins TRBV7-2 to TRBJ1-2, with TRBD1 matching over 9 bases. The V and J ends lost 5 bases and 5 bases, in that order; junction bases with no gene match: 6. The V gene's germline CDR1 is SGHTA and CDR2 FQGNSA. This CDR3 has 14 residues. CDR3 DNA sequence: TGTGCCAGCAGCGGATTGACAGGGGGGTATGGCTACACCTTC. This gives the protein CASSGLTGGYGYTF.

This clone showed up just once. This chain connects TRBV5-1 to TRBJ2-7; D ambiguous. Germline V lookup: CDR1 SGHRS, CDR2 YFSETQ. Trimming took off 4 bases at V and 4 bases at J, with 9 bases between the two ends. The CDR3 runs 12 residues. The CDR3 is CASSRSTYEQYF. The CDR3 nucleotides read TGCGCCAGCAGCCGTAGCACTTACGAGCAGTACTTC.

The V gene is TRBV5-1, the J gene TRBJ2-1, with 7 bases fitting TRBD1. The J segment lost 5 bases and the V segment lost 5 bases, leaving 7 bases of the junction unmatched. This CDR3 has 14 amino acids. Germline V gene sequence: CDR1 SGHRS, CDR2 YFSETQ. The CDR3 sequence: CASRRDRANNEQFF. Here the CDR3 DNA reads TGCGCCAGCAGACGAGACAGGGCTAACAATGAGCAGTTCTTC.

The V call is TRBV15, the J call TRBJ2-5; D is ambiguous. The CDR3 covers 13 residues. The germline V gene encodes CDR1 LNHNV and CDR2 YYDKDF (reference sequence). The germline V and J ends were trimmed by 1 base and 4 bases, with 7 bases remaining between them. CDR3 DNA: TGTGCCACCAGCAGAGGTTTTCTAGAGACCCAGTACTTC. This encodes CATSRGFLETQYF.

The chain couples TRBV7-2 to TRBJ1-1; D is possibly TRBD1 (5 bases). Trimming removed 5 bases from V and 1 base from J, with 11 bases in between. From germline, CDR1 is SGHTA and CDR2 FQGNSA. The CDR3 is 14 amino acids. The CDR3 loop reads CASSVQVTNTEAFF. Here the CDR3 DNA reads TGTGCCAGCAGCGTACAGGTGACGAACACTGAAGCTTTCTTT.

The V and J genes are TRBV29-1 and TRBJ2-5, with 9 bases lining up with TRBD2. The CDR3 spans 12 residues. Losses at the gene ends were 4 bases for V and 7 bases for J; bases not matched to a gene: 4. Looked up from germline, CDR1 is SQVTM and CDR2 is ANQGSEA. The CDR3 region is CSVVGLASTQYF. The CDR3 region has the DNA TGCAGCGTTGTGGGACTAGCATCGACCCAGTACTTC.

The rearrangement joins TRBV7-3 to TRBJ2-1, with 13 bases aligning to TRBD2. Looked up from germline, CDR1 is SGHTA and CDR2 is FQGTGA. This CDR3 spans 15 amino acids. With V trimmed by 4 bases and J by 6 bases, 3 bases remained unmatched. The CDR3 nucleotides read TGTGCCAGCAGCTCTGGGACTAGCGGGGTCAATGAGCAGTTCTTC. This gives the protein CASSSGTSGVNEQFF.